This T cell receptor (beta chain) was documented in a study of Graves' ophthalmopathy and Graves' hyperthyroidism. Transcripts of RNA were the source for amplifying TCR beta CDR3 regions. An initial RT-PCR round employing HTBI primers preceded a second-round multiplex PCR. TCRdb re-called the multiplex PCR reads through MiXCR, storing one row per CDR3 protein. The repertoire holds 300,000 to 400,000 distinct CDR3 sequences, with 17% as singletons. The V gene's germline CDR1 is MDHEN and CDR2 SYDVKM. The CDR3 length is 14 residues. Between the trimmed V and J ends, which lost 4 bases and 5 bases, there was a span of 12 bases. This clonotype was counted many times.

Sequenced: peripheral blood. The genes are TRBV28 and TRBJ1-5; D not resolved. The TCR comes from an adult man with Graves' ophthalmopathy. CDR3 protein: CASSYTARDQPQHF. The CDR3 nucleotides are TGTGCCAGCAGTTACACGGCGAGGGATCAGCCCCAGCATTTT.